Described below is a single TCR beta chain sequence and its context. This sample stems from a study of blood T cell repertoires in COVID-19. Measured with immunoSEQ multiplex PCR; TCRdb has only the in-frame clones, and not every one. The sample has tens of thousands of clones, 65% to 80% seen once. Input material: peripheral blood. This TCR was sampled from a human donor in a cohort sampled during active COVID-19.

CDR3 loop: CASSDLLRGYTF. CDR3 bases: TGTGCCAGCAGTGACCTACTTCGGGGCTACACCTTC. J is TRBJ1-2 and V is TRBV6-1; no definite D call. Germline CDR1 and CDR2: MNHNS and SASEGT. Trimming removed 3 bases from V and 8 bases from J, with 10 bases in between. The CDR3 extends over 12 amino acids.